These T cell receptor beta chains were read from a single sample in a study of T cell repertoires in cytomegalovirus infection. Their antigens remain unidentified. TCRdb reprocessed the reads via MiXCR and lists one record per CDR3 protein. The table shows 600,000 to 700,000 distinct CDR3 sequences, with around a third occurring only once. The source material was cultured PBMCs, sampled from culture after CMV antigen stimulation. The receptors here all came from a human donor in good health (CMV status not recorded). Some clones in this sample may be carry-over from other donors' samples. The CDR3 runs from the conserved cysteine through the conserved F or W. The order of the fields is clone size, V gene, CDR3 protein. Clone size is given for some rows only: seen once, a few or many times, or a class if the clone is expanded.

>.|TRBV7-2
CASSLNGRANYGYTF
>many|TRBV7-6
CASSFLSGPLNEQFF
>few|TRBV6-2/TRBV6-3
CASRPGLAGVREQYF
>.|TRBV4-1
CASSQALDSPLHF
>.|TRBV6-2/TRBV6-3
CASSYSRGLEQFF
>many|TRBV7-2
CASSRGADSYNEQFF
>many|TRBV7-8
CASSFLAAEGNEQFF
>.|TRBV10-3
CAISEDRDQETQYF
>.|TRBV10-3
CAISPDVAGMNEQFF
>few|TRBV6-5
CASSYSNSSGNTIYF
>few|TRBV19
CASSIWVRAEEEQYF
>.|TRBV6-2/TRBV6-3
CASSYSRGRDIQYF
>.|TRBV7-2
CASSLLMGDTEAFF
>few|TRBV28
CASGKWGDRTDTQYF
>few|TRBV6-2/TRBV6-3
CASSYSGSRGAYGYTF
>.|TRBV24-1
CATSESRGGNQPQHF
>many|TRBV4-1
CASKPSGAMDEKLFF
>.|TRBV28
CASKGTGFGYTF
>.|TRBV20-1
CSARDPGQGFTDTQYF
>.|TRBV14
CASSHLGQGRGEKLFF
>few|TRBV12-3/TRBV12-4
CASRRTSGRALETQYF
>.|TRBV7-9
CASSSVEGSYGQYF
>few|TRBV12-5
CASGPEIRGNEQFF
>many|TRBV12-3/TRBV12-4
CASSLSPGWADSFSEAFF
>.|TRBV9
CASSVGGGGAYEQYF
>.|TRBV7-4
CASSPRAEGSAQHF
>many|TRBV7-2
CASSRGGTDTQYF
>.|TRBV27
CASSFLGDQWINYGYTF